The present T cell receptor beta chain was sequenced within a study of shared T cell receptors in the human thymus (dated by TCRdb to about 2021). With regard to the full study: The study investigated the way shared, self-reactive T-cell receptor alpha chains are produced in the human thymus.

With respect to this clone: The antigen it recognizes is unknown. Nothing much larger sits one base from this clone, and base qualities are not available.

Library generation was performed with the immunoSEQ multiplex PCR assay. TCRdb retrieved this table from immuneACCESS and kept in-frame rearrangements only. Not all clones are present; in checked studies, unresolved V genes account for under half, and no reason is known for the remainder. The sample table lists hundreds of thousands of clones, 85% to 95% of them with a count of one. The ten largest make up approximately 0.02% of the sample. After removal of 5 bases from V and 0 bases from J, the junction retains 4 bases not matched to a gene. The germline V gene provides CDR1 MNHEY and CDR2 SVGAGI. The CDR3, from cysteine to phenylalanine, totals 15 residues. Only the CDR3 DNA is retained, 45 bases long and in frame from the first base.

The chain is made from TRBV6-5 and TRBJ1-2; 9 nucleotides in the junction match TRBD1. The TCR comes from a human donor. Material for sequencing was thymocytes. The nucleotide sequence reads as follows: TGTGCCAGCAGTCAGGACAGGGGCGCTAACTATGGCTACACCTTC. This sequence encodes CASSQDRGANYGYTF.